The 21 T cell receptor beta chains below were found in one sample sequenced in a study of cytomegalovirus exposure and HLA in healthy donors. PCR employed 60 Vbeta and 13 Jbeta primers. The table came from immunoSEQ multiplex PCR; TCRdb's copy has only in-frame clones and leaves some out. Of about 230,000 clones listed, about 80% were seen once; the top ten hold 2.7%. Input material: PBMCs. All receptors come from an older woman in good health and CMV-seropositive.

The V call is TRBV28, the J call TRBJ1-5, with TRBD1 matching 7 bases. Trimming cost V 4 bases and J 9 bases; bases outside gene matches: 21. The CDR3 has 18 amino acids. Germline lookup yields CDR1 MDHEN and CDR2 SYDVKM. The CDR3 protein is CASSSRTGFNYPSSPQHF. In DNA form, the CDR3 reads TGTGCCAGCAGTTCCCGGACAGGTTTTAATTACCCTAGTTCGCCCCAGCATTTT. The full variable domain, its missing parts supplied by reference TRBV28 and TRBJ1-5, is DVKVTQSSRYLVKRTGEKVFLECVQDMDHENMFWYRQDPGLGLRLIYFSYDVKMKEKGDIPEGYSVSREKKERFSLILESASTNQTSMYLCASSSRTGFNYPSSPQHFGDGTRLSIL.

The rearrangement links TRBV30 to TRBJ2-7, with 8 bases aligning to TRBD1. The germline gives CDR1 GTSNPN, CDR2 SVGIG (reference sequence). The CDR3 is 15 residues long. The trim removed 0 bases at V and 3 bases at J, leaving 7 bases unmatched. CDR3 loop: CAWSVRTGCDYEQYF. The CDR3 coding sequence is TGTGCCTGGAGTGTGAGGACAGGGTGCGACTACGAGCAGTACTTC.

CDR3 nucleotide sequence: TGCGCCAGCAGCTCAACAGGGTTAAGCACTGAAGCTTTCTTT. This codes for CASSSTGLSTEAFF. This chain uses TRBV5-1 with TRBJ1-1; TRBD1 is a possible D gene (6 bases). Trimming removed 3 bases from V and 4 bases from J, with 13 bases in between. The CDR3 totals 14 residues. Germline CDR1 SGHRS, CDR2 YFSETQ.

The chain uses TRBV20-1 and TRBJ2-3; unclear D gene. This CDR3 contains 11 residues. The germline V and J ends were trimmed by 3 bases and 5 bases, with 6 bases remaining between them. Germline values: CDR1 DFQATT, CDR2 SNEGSKA (reference sequence). The CDR3 nucleotides are TGCAGTGCTAGCGTTAGAGATACGCAGTATTTT. It codes for CSASVRDTQYF.

V is TRBV7-9 and J is TRBJ2-7; 11 nucleotides agree with TRBD2. V shed 7 bases, J shed 4 bases, and the junction held 9 bases outside the gene matches. This CDR3 spans 15 amino acids. The germline V gene has CDR1 SEHNR and CDR2 FQNEAQ (reference sequence). As DNA, the CDR3 is TGTGCCAGCATTCGTGGGGCTAGCGGGAGGTACGAGCAGTACTTC. It translates to CASIRGASGRYEQYF.

This clone was seen a few times. The V call is TRBV6-5, the J call TRBJ1-1; D is possibly TRBD1 (5 bases). CDR3 length equals 16 residues. V dropped 2 bases and J dropped 0 bases, with 13 bases sitting between them. Germline CDR1 is MNHEY and CDR2 is SVGAGI. CDR3 sequence (DNA): TGTGCCAGCAGTTACGTACTGGGGGGAATGAACACTGAAGCTTTCTTT. The encoded protein is CASSYVLGGMNTEAFF.

The genes are TRBV29-1 and TRBJ2-6; D not certain. The CDR3 is 15 residues long. The V gene's germline CDR1 is SQVTM and CDR2 ANQGSEA. The V end was cut by 1 base, the J end by 0 bases, with 7 bases between. The CDR3 nucleotides read TGCAGCGTTGAAGGAGGCGCCTCTGGGGCCAACGTCCTGACTTTC. Residues: CSVEGGASGANVLTF.

The V and J genes are TRBV11-2 and TRBJ2-1, with 11 bases lining up with TRBD1. The CDR3 totals 14 residues. V lost 1 base and J lost 9; bases outside the gene matches: 2. Germline V lookup: CDR1 SGHAT, CDR2 FQNNGV. CDR3 nucleotide sequence: TGTGCCAGCAGCTTAGGGACAGGGGGCTCTGAGCAGTTCTTC. Encoded protein: CASSLGTGGSEQFF. Combining the CDR3 with reference TRBV11-2 and TRBJ2-1 gives the whole variable domain EAGVAQSPRYKIIEKRQSVAFWCNPISGHATLYWYQQILGQGPKLLIQFQNNGVVDDSQLPKDRFSAERLKGVDSTLKIQPAKLEDSAVYLCASSLGTGGSEQFFGPGTRLTVL.

The rearrangement uses TRBV6-5 and TRBJ2-6; D might be TRBD2 (6 bases). V was trimmed by 6 bases and J by 2 bases, leaving 11 bases between them. The V gene's germline CDR1 is MNHEY and CDR2 SVGAGI. The CDR3 runs to 15 residues. The CDR3 region is CASRPPGAGANVLTF. CDR3 sequence (DNA): TGTGCCAGCAGACCTCCGGGGGCTGGGGCCAACGTCCTGACTTTC.

There are a few counts of this clone. Other DNA sequences from this sample encode an identical CDR3 as well. V is TRBV5-1 and J is TRBJ1-1; 11 bases match TRBD1. Germline CDR1 is SGHRS and CDR2 is YFSETQ. The CDR3 contains 14 residues. With V trimmed by 4 bases and J by 5 bases, 4 bases remained unmatched. DNA of the CDR3: TGCGCCAGCAGCACCGGGACAGGGGGGACTGAAGCTTTCTTT. Translation gives CASSTGTGGTEAFF.

V gene TRBV5-1 combines with J gene TRBJ2-1, with 12 bases aligning to TRBD2. This CDR3 contains 17 residues. Trimming took 4 bases from V and 0 from J; bases not matched to a gene: 5. Germline V lookup: CDR1 SGHRS, CDR2 YFSETQ. CDR3 coding DNA: TGCGCCAGCAGCGACCCACTAGCGGGAGGCTCCTACAATGAGCAGTTCTTC. Translated, it gives CASSDPLAGGSYNEQFF.

V usage is TRBV5-1 and J usage is TRBJ1-1, with a tentative D call TRBD1 (6 bases). The V end lost 5 bases, the J end lost 4 bases, and 21 bases lay between the germline ends. Germline loops: CDR1 SGHRS, CDR2 YFSETQ. This CDR3 has 16 residues. The DNA of the CDR3 is TGCGCCAGCAGTCCTCAAATAGGCAGGGGCGGCACTGAAGCTTTCTTT. Translating it yields CASSPQIGRGGTEAFF.

The CDR3 is CASNRGALSTDTQYF. CDR3 DNA: TGCGCCAGCAATCGGGGGGCTTTGTCCACAGATACGCAGTATTTT. The chain is built from TRBV10-2 and TRBJ2-3, with D perhaps TRBD2 (7 bases). CDR1 WSHSY and CDR2 SAAADI come from the germline V gene. This CDR3 spans 15 amino acids. Trimming stripped 7 bases from V and 2 bases from J, with 16 bases between.

The genes are TRBV30 and TRBJ2-4; D is undetermined. V lost 2 bases to trimming and J lost 1 base, with 6 bases between them. The CDR3 spans 13 residues. Germline CDR1 is GTSNPN and CDR2 is SVGIG (reference sequence). In DNA form, the CDR3 reads TGTGCCTGGAGTCCCAGGGCCAAAAACATTCAGTACTTC. Encoded protein: CAWSPRAKNIQYF.

J is TRBJ1-2 and V is TRBV4-3; TRBD1 matches at 7 bases. Germline trimming cut 4 bases from V and 6 bases from J; bases unmatched to any gene: 5. This CDR3 has 13 residues. Germline CDR1 is LGHNA and CDR2 is YSLEER. The CDR3 DNA follows: TGCGCCAGCAGCCCGAAACAGGGGCATGGCTACACCTTC. The encoded protein is CASSPKQGHGYTF.

The gene calls are TRBV28 and TRBJ2-1; D is possibly TRBD1 (5 bases). V lost 7 bases and J lost 4, with 8 bases in between. In germline, CDR1 is MDHEN, CDR2 SYDVKM. CDR3 length: 12 amino acids. CDR3 loop: CASIGVYNEQFF. CDR3 sequence (DNA): TGTGCCAGCATAGGGGTATACAATGAGCAGTTCTTC.

This clone was observed a single time. The chain combines TRBV5-1 with TRBJ1-6, with D tentatively TRBD1 (6 bases). CDR3 length: 14 amino acids. Germline V gene lookup returns CDR1 SGHRS and CDR2 YFSETQ. Trimming removed 0 bases at V and 7 bases at J, with 8 bases between. The CDR3, as DNA: TGCGCCAGCAGCTTGGACAGGGAGAATTCACCCCTCCACTTT. Protein product: CASSLDRENSPLHF.

Only one count was recorded for this clone. The chain employs TRBV28 and TRBJ1-2, with D possibly being TRBD1 (6 bases). The V end lost 11 bases, the J end lost 7 bases, and 14 bases lay between the germline ends. The CDR3 sequence is 11 residues long. The germline CDR1 and CDR2 sequences are MDHEN and SYDVKM. In nucleotides, the CDR3 is TGTGCCGCGGGGGCGTCGGGTGGCTACACCTTC. Translating it yields CAAGASGGYTF.

DNA of the CDR3: TGTGCCAGCAGTCAGGGGTATGGCTACACCTTC. Its protein is CASSQGYGYTF. The rearrangement joins TRBV28 to TRBJ1-2; D is perhaps TRBD1 (6 bases). The CDR3 contains 11 residues. With 5 bases removed from V and 5 bases from J, the gap between germline ends came to 6 bases. The germline V gene encodes CDR1 MDHEN and CDR2 SYDVKM.

The rearrangement joins TRBV5-4 to TRBJ1-1; TRBD1 aligns across 8 bases. Per germline, CDR1 SGHNT and CDR2 YYREEE (reference sequence). The V and J ends lost 3 bases and 4 bases, in that order; junction bases with no gene match: 8. This CDR3 spans 15 amino acids. The CDR3 DNA reads as TGTGCCAGCAGCTATACAGGGGGGTGGGTCACTGAAGCTTTCTTT. As protein: CASSYTGGWVTEAFF. Full variable domain (rest looked up from reference TRBV5-4 and TRBJ1-1): ETGVTQSPTHLIKTRGQQVTLRCSSQSGHNTVSWYQQALGQGPQFIFQYYREEENGRGNFPPRFSGLQFPNYSSELNVNALELDDSALYLCASSYTGGWVTEAFFGQGTRLTVV.

The chain uses TRBV5-1 and TRBJ2-6; a weak D match, TRBD1 (5 bases). The CDR3 is made up of 18 amino acids. Germline values: CDR1 SGHRS, CDR2 YFSETQ. The germline V and J ends were trimmed by 7 bases and 0 bases, with 20 bases remaining between them. The CDR3 region is CASRPWQGRISGANVLTF. The CDR3 DNA reads as TGCGCCAGCCGTCCTTGGCAGGGAAGAATCTCTGGGGCCAACGTCCTGACTTTC.